This TCR beta chain came from a study of cytomegalovirus exposure and HLA in healthy donors. General study points: Earlier analysis yielded a pattern in which most TCR beta V segments were productive about 90% or about 30% of the time.

In the PCR, 60 Vbeta and 13 Jbeta primers were used. Original processing notes: Per a later analysis, the number of unique TCR beta chains was about 80 million, of which around 9.9 million were shared. The method was immunoSEQ multiplex PCR; TCRdb's version includes in-frame clones alone and lacks a portion of them. V, J and clone size are taken as reported in that table, and D and trimming were inferred from the DNA itself. The sample shows about 160,000 clones, over 65% of them seen only once. The CDR3 runs 16 residues. The germline CDR1 and CDR2 sequences are SEHNR and FQNEAQ (reference sequence). Details on this clone: Its cognate antigen is unknown. At one end, the junction sequence differs from germline, possibly due to a read error.

The sequenced material came from PBMCs. This sequence joins TRBV7-9 and TRBJ1-6, with 9 bases matching TRBD1. The origin of this receptor is a man aged 40-55 years in good health and CMV-seropositive. The CDR3 here is CSSSSTLTGGASPLHF. The DNA for the CDR3 is TGTTCCAGCAGCTCCACCCTGACAGGGGGGGCTTCACCCCTCCACTTT.